These 10 T cell receptor beta chains originate from one sample sequenced in a study of blood T cell repertoires in COVID-19. Assay: immunoSEQ multiplex PCR; the TCRdb copy retains only in-frame clones and omits some. There are around 11,000 clones in the sample; 65% to 90% occur only once, and more than 6.5% lies in the top ten. Sample: peripheral blood. The source of these receptors is a man in his 70s with active COVID-19.

J is TRBJ1-1 and V is TRBV21-1; whether TRBD1, the table's D call, matches the DNA was not checked. TRBV21-1 is recorded as a pseudogene. The CDR3 sequence is 15 residues long. The chain's CDR3 is CASSNRQGTNTEAFF. Written as DNA, the CDR3 is TGTGCCAGCAGCAATAGACAGGGCACAAACACTGAAGCTTTCTTT.

The rearrangement links TRBV7-9 to TRBJ1-4; 9 bases are a match to TRBD1. Germline CDR1 is SEHNR and CDR2 is FQNEAQ (reference sequence). V trimming: 5 bases; J trimming: 8 bases; junction bases outside the gene matches: 6. The CDR3 is made up of 14 amino acids. Here the CDR3 DNA reads TGTGCCAGCAGCACGGGACAGGGAGGAGAAAAACTGTTTTTT. Translating it yields CASSTGQGGEKLFF.

V usage is TRBV6-5 and J usage is TRBJ1-3; 7 positions agree with TRBD1. The germline V gene encodes CDR1 MNHEY and CDR2 SVGAGI. The CDR3 is 15 amino acids. V trimming: 2 bases; J trimming: 3 bases; junction bases outside the gene matches: 4. CDR3 sequence: CASSYEQGLGNTIYF. The CDR3 DNA is TGTGCCAGCAGTTACGAACAGGGGCTTGGAAACACCATATATTTT.

Relative to its sample, this clone is large. The V and J genes are TRBV4-3 and TRBJ2-7, with 7 bases matching TRBD1. The V and J ends lost 3 bases and 6 bases, in that order; junction bases with no gene match: 11. This CDR3 is 15 amino acids long. From germline, CDR1 is LGHNA and CDR2 YSLEER. CDR3 DNA sequence: TGCGCCAGCAGCCAGACCGACAGGGCCCCGGGCGAGCAGTACTTC. It is translated as CASSQTDRAPGEQYF.

V gene TRBV6-2 or TRBV6-3 combines with J gene TRBJ2-7; 9 bases are shared with TRBD1. V lost 5 bases to trimming and J lost 2 bases; unmatched junction nucleotides: 10. The CDR3 spans 16 residues. Germline assignment: CDR1 MNHEY and CDR2 SVGEGT. CDR3 loop: CASSEQGTGRAYEQYF. DNA for the CDR3: TGTGCCAGCAGTGAGCAAGGGACAGGGAGAGCCTACGAGCAGTACTTC.

The chain links TRBV6-5 to TRBJ1-6; perhaps TRBD1 as D (6 bases). The V gene lost 7 bases and the J gene lost 5 bases, with 12 bases spanning the gap. Germline loops: CDR1 MNHEY, CDR2 SVGAGI. The length of the CDR3 is 14 residues. CDR3 residues: CASKGQQNNSPLHF. The CDR3 coding sequence is TGTGCCAGCAAGGGACAACAAAATAATTCACCCCTCCACTTT.

The chain has TRBV27 and TRBJ2-7, with D perhaps matching TRBD2 (7 bases). The CDR3 extends over 14 amino acids. CDR1 and CDR2 (germline): MNHEY, SMNVEV (reference sequence). Trimming removed 3 bases at V and 5 bases at J, with 14 bases between. The CDR3 loop reads CASSLDRGGHEQYF. The CDR3 DNA reads TGTGCCAGCAGTTTGGATAGGGGGGGGCACGAGCAGTACTTC.

The V gene is TRBV14, the J gene TRBJ1-2, with D unresolved. CDR1 and CDR2 (germline): SGHDN, FVKESK. V lost 8 bases, J lost 2 bases, and 12 bases lay in between. This CDR3 has 13 amino acids. This chain's CDR3 is CASLRVLNYGYTF. The DNA for the CDR3 is TGTGCCAGCCTCCGGGTTTTAAACTATGGCTACACCTTC.

This clone was counted only a few times. The CDR3 reads CSASSGTGFYEQYF. The CDR3 DNA reads TGCAGTGCTAGTTCCGGGACAGGGTTCTACGAGCAGTACTTC. The chain uses TRBV20-1 and TRBJ2-7; 9 nucleotides agree with TRBD1. Trimming cost V 3 bases and J 3 bases; bases outside gene matches: 6. The germline CDR1 and CDR2 sequences are DFQATT and SNEGSKA (reference sequence). This CDR3 has 14 amino acids.

The V call is TRBV5-6, the J call TRBJ2-1, with 9 nucleotides matching TRBD2. Germline CDR1 is SGHDT and CDR2 is YYEEEE. V was clipped by 0 bases and J by 3 bases; unmatched bases: 4. The CDR3 is made up of 16 amino acids. The CDR3 loop reads CASSLVLAGYYNEQFF. The CDR3 bases are TGTGCCAGCAGCTTGGTCCTAGCGGGATACTACAATGAGCAGTTCTTC.